A selection of T cell receptor beta chains follows, all from one sample in a study of control samples from healthy donors and cancer patients. Clones were read by immunoSEQ multiplex PCR, and TCRdb kept only the in-frame ones, dropping some. The data hold fewer than 85,000 clones, with 75% to 95% observed a single time. The sequencing input was blood. The source of these receptors is a man aged 25 to 45 in good health. Both conserved end residues are part of each CDR3. Fields, in order: V gene, J gene, D gene, clone size, CDR3 protein, CDR3 DNA. A D gene is named only where the DNA matches it firmly. The size field is filled for only some rows; it gives once, few, many or a size class.

TRBV7-2	TRBJ2-7	TRBD1	.	CASSLEVTGGYEQYF	TGTGCCAGCAGCTTAGAGGTGACAGGGGGCTACGAGCAGTACTTC
TRBV19	TRBJ1-2	.	.	CASSIQLYGYTF	TGTGCCAGTAGTATCCAGCTCTATGGCTACACCTTC
TRBV28	TRBJ2-4	.	.	CASSNRPQLGKNIQYF	TGTGCCAGCAGCAATAGACCCCAATTGGGCAAAAACATTCAGTACTTC
TRBV24-1	TRBJ1-5	.	.	CATIDSRAAVDQPQHF	TGTGCCACCATAGATTCCCGGGCGGCCGTCGATCAGCCCCAGCATTTT
TRBV6-5	TRBJ2-2	TRBD1	.	CASRLTGGYTGELFF	TGTGCCAGCAGACTTACAGGGGGCTACACCGGGGAGCTGTTTTTT
TRBV3-1/TRBV3-2	TRBJ2-7	.	.	CASRQSSSEQYF	TGTGCCAGCAGACAATCCTCGTCCGAGCAGTACTTC
TRBV9	TRBJ2-6	.	.	CASSVAWGSPSGANVLTF	TGTGCCAGCAGCGTAGCATGGGGCTCCCCCTCGGGGGCCAACGTCCTGACTTTC
TRBV19	TRBJ2-1	.	.	CASSMGRGNEQFF	TGTGCCAGTAGTATGGGGCGGGGCAATGAGCAGTTCTTC
TRBV7-8	TRBJ2-7	TRBD2	once	CASRRGLAGGPDSYEQYF	TGTGCCAGCAGACGTGGACTAGCGGGAGGCCCCGACTCCTACGAGCAGTACTTC
TRBV7-9	TRBJ1-1	.	.	CASSLLLSSDRSNTEAFF	TGTGCCAGCAGCTTACTTTTATCCTCCGACAGAAGTAACACTGAAGCTTTCTTT
TRBV28	TRBJ1-6	.	.	CASSSLDTINLNSPLHF	TGTGCCAGCAGTTCCCTCGACACGATCAACCTTAATTCACCCCTCCACTTT
TRBV9	TRBJ2-2	.	.	CASSVGGTGELFF	TGTGCCAGCAGCGTAGGGGGAACCGGGGAGCTGTTTTTT
TRBV5-1	TRBJ2-2	TRBD1	.	CASSPPGGVTGELFF	TGCGCCAGCAGCCCCCCAGGGGGCGTCACCGGGGAGCTGTTTTTT
TRBV7-3	TRBJ2-2	.	.	CASSPHFAGELFF	TGTGCCAGCAGCCCCCATTTTGCCGGGGAGCTGTTTTTT
TRBV11-2	TRBJ2-5	TRBD2	.	CASRLTSFETQYF	TGTGCCAGCAGATTGACTAGCTTCGAGACCCAGTACTTC
TRBV5-6	TRBJ1-5	.	.	CASSPAGGGGQPQHF	TGTGCCAGCAGCCCGGCGGGGGGAGGGGGTCAGCCCCAGCATTTT
TRBV11-2	TRBJ1-5	TRBD1	.	CASSRDRDQPQHF	TGTGCCAGCAGCAGGGACAGAGATCAGCCCCAGCATTTT
TRBV19	TRBJ1-1	TRBD1	.	CASNEGAVNTEAFF	TGTGCCAGTAATGAGGGGGCCGTGAACACTGAAGCTTTCTTT
TRBV2	TRBJ1-1	.	.	CASRLRVKDTEAFF	TGTGCCAGCAGGCTACGGGTAAAGGACACTGAAGCTTTCTTT
TRBV11-3	TRBJ2-7	TRBD1	.	CASSWGQGSYEQYF	TGTGCCAGCAGCTGGGGACAGGGATCGTACGAGCAGTACTTC
TRBV9	TRBJ1-3	TRBD1	.	CASSGSRGVGNTIYF	TGTGCCAGCAGTGGTTCCAGGGGGGTGGGAAACACCATATATTTT
TRBV7-9	TRBJ2-1	TRBD2	.	CASSFGGDNEQFF	TGTGCCAGCAGCTTTGGGGGGGACAATGAGCAGTTCTTC
TRBV7-9	TRBJ1-4	.	.	CASGFSSLSGGLFF	TGTGCCAGCGGTTTCAGCTCATTATCGGGAGGACTGTTTTTT
TRBV5-6	TRBJ1-1	.	.	CASSLDPEVAFF	TGTGCCAGCAGCTTAGACCCGGAGGTAGCTTTCTTT
TRBV27	TRBJ2-1	.	.	CASSLWDSDNEQFF	TGTGCCAGCAGTTTATGGGACTCCGACAATGAGCAGTTCTTC
TRBV2	TRBJ1-6	.	few	CASSRHNSGEPLHF	TGTGCCAGCAGTAGACACAATTCGGGGGAACCCCTCCACTTT
TRBV11-2	TRBJ2-6	.	.	CASTSRLRAGANVLTF	TGTGCCAGCACCTCGAGGTTGAGGGCTGGGGCCAACGTCCTGACTTTC
TRBV6-1	TRBJ2-3	.	.	CASSEWEPLYTDTQYF	TGTGCCAGCAGTGAATGGGAACCACTTTACACAGATACGCAGTATTTT
TRBV10-3	TRBJ1-4	.	once	CAISESMAAEKLFF	TGTGCCATCAGTGAGTCGATGGCGGCTGAAAAACTGTTTTTT
TRBV6-5	TRBJ2-7	.	.	CASSYAMRGGSYEQYF	TGTGCCAGCAGTTACGCAATGAGGGGTGGCTCCTACGAGCAGTACTTC
TRBV7-2	TRBJ2-2	.	.	CASSSAGVTGELFF	TGTGCCAGCAGCTCAGCAGGGGTAACCGGGGAGCTGTTTTTT
TRBV5-4	TRBJ2-5	.	.	CASSFFGGGEETQYF	TGTGCCAGCAGCTTTTTCGGGGGAGGCGAAGAGACCCAGTACTTC
TRBV20-1	TRBJ2-1	.	.	CSASTARLDQGAHNEQFF	TGCAGTGCTAGTACCGCCAGGCTGGACCAAGGGGCCCACAATGAGCAGTTCTTC
TRBV7-9	TRBJ1-4	TRBD1	.	CASSLDPGQGYEKLFF	TGTGCCAGCAGCTTAGATCCGGGACAGGGATATGAAAAACTGTTTTTT
TRBV9	TRBJ2-5	.	.	CASSAVSGGAQETQYF	TGTGCCAGCAGCGCAGTGAGTGGGGGGGCCCAAGAGACCCAGTACTTC
TRBV4-3	TRBJ1-3	TRBD1	.	CASSRQGTGNTIYF	TGCGCCAGCAGTCGACAGGGGACTGGAAACACCATATATTTT
TRBV20-1	TRBJ1-1	.	.	CSAPRTYEAFF	TGCAGTGCTCCCCGGACATACGAAGCTTTCTTT
TRBV24-1	TRBJ2-2	.	.	CATSDVGPDRSTGELFF	TGTGCCACCAGTGACGTGGGACCAGATAGGAGCACCGGGGAGCTGTTTTTT
TRBV30	TRBJ1-1	.	.	CAWTGWRGLNTEAFF	TGTGCCTGGACCGGATGGAGGGGTCTGAACACTGAAGCTTTCTTT
TRBV27	TRBJ1-5	TRBD1	.	CASSLRGRLYNQPQHF	TGTGCCAGCAGTTTAAGGGGGCGCCTATACAATCAGCCCCAGCATTTT
TRBV19	TRBJ1-5	TRBD1	.	CASSIRWGDRVYSNQPQHF	TGTGCCAGTAGTATCCGATGGGGGGACAGGGTCTATAGCAATCAGCCCCAGCATTTT
TRBV11-1	TRBJ1-6	TRBD1	.	CASSLAGQYNSPLHF	TGTGCCAGCAGCTTAGCGGGACAGTATAATTCACCCCTCCACTTT
TRBV7-9	TRBJ1-1	.	.	CASSLQENTEAFF	TGTGCCAGCAGCTTACAAGAGAACACTGAAGCTTTCTTT
TRBV5-1	TRBJ2-1	.	.	CASSLVLSNEQFF	TGCGCCAGCAGCTTGGTTCTATCGAATGAGCAGTTCTTC
TRBV5-1	TRBJ2-7	.	once	CASSLPYGQGHEQYF	TGCGCCAGCAGCTTGCCCTACGGACAAGGGCACGAGCAGTACTTC
TRBV4-2	TRBJ2-1	.	few	CASSQASNEQFF	TGTGCCAGCAGCCAAGCGTCCAATGAGCAGTTCTTC
TRBV5-1	TRBJ2-7	.	.	CASRRDVASYEQYF	TGCGCCAGCAGGAGGGACGTTGCTTCCTACGAGCAGTACTTC
TRBV10-1	TRBJ1-1	.	.	CASSEDSLNTEAFF	TGCGCCAGCAGTGAGGACAGTTTGAACACTGAAGCTTTCTTT
TRBV19	TRBJ2-1	.	.	CASSIETGTPGLHEQFF	TGTGCCAGTAGTATTGAAACCGGGACTCCGGGTCTACATGAGCAGTTCTTC
TRBV7-3	TRBJ2-7	TRBD2	.	CASSPSGGGEQYF	TGTGCCAGCAGCCCGAGCGGGGGAGGCGAGCAGTACTTC